This T cell receptor beta chain was identified during a study of sequential checkpoint blockade in melanoma. About the research overall: Each arm's sequence ended with maintenance nivolumab.

Some clones are missing from TCRdb's copy, which holds only in-frame ones; the method was immunoSEQ multiplex PCR. The sample includes 9,500 to 11,000 clones, 55% to 70% of them seen just once. Described treatment: randomized to nivolumab then ipilimumab (arm A) or the reverse (arm B). Sorted cells were live CD3+CD8+, lacking CD19 and CD56, from PBMCs. The CDR3 is made up of 16 amino acids. V was pared by 2 bases and J by 2 bases, with 14 bases between. In germline, CDR1 is SGHTA, CDR2 FQGNSA. The sequence came from a human donor with melanoma. This specimen was CD8+ T cells sorted from blood (inferred from file names), taken from a patient given nivolumab and ipilimumab in sequence. The chain joins TRBV7-2 to TRBJ2-3, with D perhaps matching TRBD1 (5 bases). The CDR3 region has the DNA TGTGCCAGCAGCTTACCCCAGGACAAATTCACAGATACGCAGTATTTT. It specifies CASSLPQDKFTDTQYF.